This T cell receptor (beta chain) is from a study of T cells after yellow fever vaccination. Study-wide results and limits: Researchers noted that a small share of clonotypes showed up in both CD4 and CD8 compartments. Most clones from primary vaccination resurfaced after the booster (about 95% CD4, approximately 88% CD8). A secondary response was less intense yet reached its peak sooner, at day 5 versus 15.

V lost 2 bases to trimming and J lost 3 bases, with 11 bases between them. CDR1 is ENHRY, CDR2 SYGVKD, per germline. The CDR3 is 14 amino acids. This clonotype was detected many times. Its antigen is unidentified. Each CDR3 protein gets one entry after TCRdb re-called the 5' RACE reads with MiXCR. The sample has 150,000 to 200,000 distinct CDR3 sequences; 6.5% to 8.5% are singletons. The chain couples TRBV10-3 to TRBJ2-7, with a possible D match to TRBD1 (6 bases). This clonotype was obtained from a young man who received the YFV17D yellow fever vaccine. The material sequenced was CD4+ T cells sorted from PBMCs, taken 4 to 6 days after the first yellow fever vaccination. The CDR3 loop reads CAISESSGDYEQYV. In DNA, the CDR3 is TGTGCCATCAGTGAGAGTTCAGGGGACTACGAGCAGTACGTC.